What follows are 24 T cell receptor beta chains derived from one specimen sequenced in a study of blood T cell repertoires in COVID-19. Assay used: immunoSEQ multiplex PCR; TCRdb lists only in-frame clones, some missing. The table records about 61,000 clones, roughly 90% of them present only once. Source material: peripheral blood. The source of these receptors is a woman between 45 and 65 years old with active or convalescent COVID-19.

The rearrangement links TRBV7-9 to TRBJ2-2, with a weak D call TRBD2 (5 bases). Germline assignment: CDR1 SEHNR and CDR2 FQNEAQ (reference sequence). The CDR3 is 17 amino acids. Trimming removed 5 bases at V and 3 bases at J, with 19 bases between. The chain's CDR3 is CASSHPAAGEHTGELFF. As DNA, the CDR3 is TGTGCCAGCAGCCACCCGGCGGCGGGCGAGCACACCGGGGAGCTGTTTTTT.

This clone was observed a few times. The chain employs TRBV10-3 and TRBJ2-7; 14 nucleotides match TRBD2. Germline CDR1 and CDR2: ENHRY and SYGVKD. V was clipped by 10 bases and J by 5 bases; unmatched bases: 4. CDR3 length: 13 residues. This CDR3 is CATKTSGRDEQYF. CDR3 DNA sequence: TGTGCCACTAAGACTAGCGGGAGGGACGAGCAGTACTTC.

This clone was seen once. The V and J genes are TRBV6-4 and TRBJ1-6, with unresolved D. CDR1 and CDR2 from the germline V gene are MRHNA and SNTAGT. V was cut by 0 bases and J by 5 bases, with 5 bases left in between. CDR3 length: 14 amino acids. CDR3 nucleotide sequence: TGTGCCAGCAGTGACTCCGAGAATAATTCACCCCTCCACTTT. As protein: CASSDSENNSPLHF.

V is TRBV20-1 and J is TRBJ1-1; no reliable D call. The CDR3 sequence is 11 residues long. Trimming removed 3 bases from V and 7 bases from J, with 9 bases in between. In germline, CDR1 is DFQATT, CDR2 SNEGSKA (reference sequence). The CDR3 loop is CSARAVLEAFF. The CDR3 DNA reads as TGCAGTGCTAGGGCGGTACTTGAAGCTTTCTTT.

V usage is TRBV5-1 and J usage is TRBJ2-1; D possibly corresponds to TRBD1 (6 bases). The CDR3 sequence is 18 residues long. The germline V gene has CDR1 SGHRS and CDR2 YFSETQ. The V end was cut by 0 bases, the J end by 0 bases, with 16 bases between. CDR3 loop: CASSLARGRMSSYNEQFF. The CDR3 region has the DNA TGCGCCAGCAGCTTGGCCAGGGGACGCATGAGCTCCTACAATGAGCAGTTCTTC.

J is TRBJ2-2 and V is TRBV15; D is undetermined. Trimming removed 0 bases at V and 6 bases at J, with 5 bases between. CDR3 length: 13 residues. The V gene's germline CDR1 is LNHNV and CDR2 YYDKDF (reference sequence). The CDR3 sequence is CATSRDLAGELFF. CDR3 DNA: TGTGCCACCAGCAGAGATCTAGCCGGGGAGCTGTTTTTT.

The chain recombines TRBV27 with TRBJ2-4, with 7 bases identical to TRBD1. The CDR3 contains 13 residues. J gave up 6 bases and V 5 bases, and 4 bases lay outside the gene matches. Germline V CDR1 and CDR2: MNHEY, SMNVEV (reference sequence). DNA of the CDR3: TGTGCCAGCAGTGGGACAGCGTTAAACATTCAGTACTTC. Protein: CASSGTALNIQYF.

This chain joins TRBV7-9 and TRBJ2-1, with 9 positions matching TRBD1. V shed 5 bases and J 1 base; nucleotides not matched to a gene: 15. Germline V gene data show CDR1 as SEHNR and CDR2 as FQNEAQ (reference sequence). The CDR3 is 19 residues long. CDR3 loop: CASSPRDRALERSYNEQFF. The CDR3 bases are TGTGCCAGCAGCCCGCGGGACAGGGCGCTTGAAAGGTCCTACAATGAGCAGTTCTTC. The whole variable domain, remainder taken from reference TRBV7-9 and TRBJ2-1, is DTGVSQNPRHKITKRGQNVTFRCDPISEHNRLYWYRQTLGQGPEFLTYFQNEAQLEKSRLLSDRFSAERPKGSFSTLEIQRTEQGDSAMYLCASSPRDRALERSYNEQFFGPGTRLTVL.

V and J are TRBV5-1 and TRBJ1-2, with D possibly TRBD1 on 6 matching bases. Between the trimmed V and J ends, which lost 3 bases and 4 bases, there was a span of 10 bases. The CDR3 totals 13 residues. Germline V lookup: CDR1 SGHRS, CDR2 YFSETQ. CDR3 amino acids: CASSSTGSYGYTF. The CDR3 coding sequence is TGCGCCAGCAGCTCAACAGGGAGCTATGGCTACACCTTC.

This chain connects TRBV15 to TRBJ2-7; D is undetermined. The CDR3 has 15 amino acids. Germline V lookup: CDR1 LNHNV, CDR2 YYDKDF (reference sequence). V shed 3 bases and J shed 5 bases, with 17 bases lying between them. The CDR3 nucleotides read TGTGCCACCAGCAGGGCTAGTCGCCTTCTTGACGAGCAGTACTTC. Encoded protein: CATSRASRLLDEQYF. Complete variable domain (other parts from reference TRBV15 and TRBJ2-7): DAMVIQNPRYQVTQFGKPVTLSCSQTLNHNVMYWYQQKSSQAPKLLFHYYDKDFNNEADTPDNFQSRRPNTSFCFLDIRSPGLGDTAMYLCATSRASRLLDEQYFGPGTRLTVT.

This clone was picked up one time. V and J are TRBV9 and TRBJ2-2; D may be TRBD1 (6 bases). The V gene's germline CDR1 is SGDLS and CDR2 YYNGEE. This CDR3 has 17 amino acids. Trimming cost V 0 bases and J 3 bases, with 15 bases left between them. CDR3 loop: CASSVGSRGADTGELFF. In DNA form, the CDR3 reads TGTGCCAGCAGCGTAGGTTCCAGGGGCGCGGACACCGGGGAGCTGTTTTTT.

CDR3 DNA: TGCGCCAGCAGCTTGGGGACAGGGGGCCTGAACGAGCAGTACTTC. Protein: CASSLGTGGLNEQYF. The chain combines TRBV5-1 with TRBJ2-7; 11 bases are a match to TRBD1. Trimming cost V 0 bases and J 5 bases; bases outside gene matches: 4. Germline V gene data show CDR1 as SGHRS and CDR2 as YFSETQ. CDR3 length: 15 amino acids.

About this clone itself: The sample holds other DNA sequences that translate to the same CDR3. The rearrangement links TRBV20-1 to TRBJ2-7, with D possibly TRBD2 on 6 matching bases. CDR3 length: 11 residues. V lost 6 bases, J lost 5 bases, and 11 bases lay in between. Germline CDR1 reads DFQATT; CDR2 reads SNEGSKA (reference sequence). As DNA, the CDR3 is TGCAGTGCCCGGAGCGGGCACGAGCAGTACTTC. Translation: CSARSGHEQYF.

CDR3 sequence reads: CASSRHLIYEQYF. The CDR3 DNA sequence: TGTGCCAGCAGTCGACACCTAATCTACGAGCAGTACTTC. The chain has TRBV27 and TRBJ2-7; D uncertain. V shed 5 bases and J shed 3 bases, with 11 bases lying between them. Germline-derived CDR1 and CDR2 are MNHEY and SMNVEV (reference sequence). This CDR3 region has 13 residues.

The chain recombines TRBV5-1 with TRBJ2-7, with 7 bases identical to TRBD2. This CDR3 has 15 amino acids. The junction had 8 bases not matched to a gene; V was cut back by 2 bases and J by 3 bases. Germline loops: CDR1 SGHRS, CDR2 YFSETQ. The CDR3 reads CASSLRTSAYYEQYF. The DNA of the CDR3 is TGCGCCAGCAGCTTAAGAACTAGCGCATACTACGAGCAGTACTTC. The whole variable domain, filled in from reference TRBV5-1 and TRBJ2-7, reads KAGVTQTPRYLIKTRGQQVTLSCSPISGHRSVSWYQQTPGQGLQFLFEYFSETQRNKGNFPGRFSGRQFSNSRSEMNVSTLELGDSALYLCASSLRTSAYYEQYFGPGTRLTVT.

The CDR3 sequence is CASSQPGQVSYEQYF. The CDR3 DNA follows: TGTGCCAGCTCACAGCCGGGACAGGTCTCCTACGAGCAGTACTTC. V and J are TRBV18 and TRBJ2-7, with 8 positions matching TRBD1. After removal of 4 bases from V and 0 bases from J, the junction contained 5 bases not matched to a gene. CDR1 is KGHSH and CDR2 is LQKENI in the germline V gene. The CDR3 runs 15 residues.

The chain joins TRBV5-1 to TRBJ2-3, with TRBD2 matching over 10 bases. V was pared by 0 bases and J by 4 bases, with 5 bases of the junction left unmatched. The CDR3 has 16 amino acids. From germline, CDR1 is SGHRS and CDR2 YFSETQ. The CDR3 loop is CASSLAAGGRADTQYF. The CDR3, as DNA: TGCGCCAGCAGCTTGGCAGCGGGAGGGCGAGCAGATACGCAGTATTTT.

The chain couples TRBV9 to TRBJ1-1, with unresolved D. V was cut by 1 base and J by 1 base, with 8 bases left in between. The CDR3 loop spans 14 amino acids. Germline loops: CDR1 SGDLS, CDR2 YYNGEE. The CDR3 DNA is TGTGCCAGCAGCGTATTCGGCGGGAACACTGAAGCTTTCTTT. It is translated as CASSVFGGNTEAFF.

The rearrangement uses TRBV30 and TRBJ2-7, with D perhaps matching TRBD1 (6 bases). V was shortened by 1 base and J by 3 bases, with 7 bases between the two germline ends. This CDR3 region has 12 residues. CDR1 and CDR2 (germline): GTSNPN, SVGIG (reference sequence). CDR3 sequence: CAWSGGGYEQYF. Written as DNA, the CDR3 is TGTGCCTGGAGTGGAGGGGGCTACGAGCAGTACTTC.

This chain joins TRBV27 and TRBJ1-1, with unresolved D. The CDR3 covers 13 residues. V dropped 8 bases and J dropped 1 base, with 11 bases sitting between them. The germline V gene encodes CDR1 MNHEY and CDR2 SMNVEV (reference sequence). Here the CDR3 reads CASSYEGNTEAFF. Written as DNA, the CDR3 is TGTGCCAGCTCTTATGAGGGGAACACTGAAGCTTTCTTT.

This chain uses TRBV19 with TRBJ2-3, with 10 bases identical to TRBD2. J gave up 1 base and V 3 bases, and 7 bases lay outside the gene matches. The length of the CDR3 is 17 residues. Germline-derived CDR1 and CDR2 are LNHDA and SQIVND (reference sequence). This CDR3 reads CASSIAASGRRTDTQYF. DNA for the CDR3: TGTGCCAGTAGTATCGCCGCTAGCGGGAGACGCACAGATACGCAGTATTTT.

This clone was recorded only once. The rearrangement links TRBV28 to TRBJ2-5; 8 nucleotides match TRBD1. After removal of 6 bases from V and 4 bases from J, the junction contained 7 bases not matched to a gene. Germline V gives CDR1 MDHEN, CDR2 SYDVKM. The CDR3 contains 14 residues. The CDR3, as DNA: TGTGCCAGCAGGTTGGACAGGGTTGGAGAGACCCAGTACTTC. Translating gives CASRLDRVGETQYF.

The CDR3 nucleotides are TGCGCCAGCAGCCAAGACAGGGCGAGGTCGGGCAATGAGCAGTTCTTC. It is translated as CASSQDRARSGNEQFF. V usage is TRBV4-1 and J usage is TRBJ2-1, with D perhaps matching TRBD1 (5 bases). The CDR3 is 16 amino acids. Trimming removed 0 bases from V and 6 bases from J, with 15 bases in between. Germline V CDR1 and CDR2: MGHRA, YSYEKL.

The chain couples TRBV4-1 to TRBJ1-1, with 8 bases matching TRBD1. There are 16 residues in the CDR3. Trimming at V came to 1 base and at J to 1 base, leaving 5 bases not matched to a gene. Per the germline V gene, CDR1 is MGHRA and CDR2 is YSYEKL. The CDR3 loop is CASSQGQGASNTEAFF. CDR3 in DNA: TGCGCCAGCAGCCAAGGGCAGGGGGCGTCGAACACTGAAGCTTTCTTT.